These 13 T cell receptor beta chains came from one sample sequenced in a study of Ad26.COV2.S vaccination and SARS-CoV-2 variants. Clones were read by immunoSEQ multiplex PCR, and TCRdb kept only the in-frame ones, dropping some. This sample carries 200,000 to 300,000 clones, roughly 90% of them seen once, and the ten largest clones take about 10%. Treatment in this sample: over 15 received Ad26.COV2.S at low or high dose, single or two shots; a few received placebo; per-sample allocation not given. Day 63 after the first vaccine or placebo injection was the time point for sampling. The sample here was peripheral blood, taken in a trial of Ad26.COV2.S vaccine versus placebo. The receptors here all came from a person between 18 and 59 years old who received the Ad26.COV2.S COVID-19 vaccine or a placebo.

The rearrangement joins TRBV7-8 to TRBJ1-2, with a tentative D call TRBD1 (6 bases). This CDR3 has 15 amino acids. The V end was cut by 1 base, the J end by 4 bases, with 13 bases between. Per germline, CDR1 SGHVS and CDR2 FQNEAQ. The CDR3 coding sequence is TGTGCCAGCAGCTTAGAGACAGGTTCTGGCTATGGCTACACCTTC. Its translation is CASSLETGSGYGYTF.

The chain couples TRBV5-6 to TRBJ2-1; perhaps TRBD2 as D (6 bases). The V and J ends lost 4 bases and 10 bases respectively, with 15 bases between them. This CDR3 has 13 amino acids. Per germline, CDR1 SGHDT and CDR2 YYEEEE. This chain's CDR3 is CASSLRGKREQFF. The CDR3 region has the DNA TGTGCCAGCAGCCTGCGGGGTAAACGGGAGCAGTTCTTC.

V gene TRBV7-2 combines with J gene TRBJ2-5; 7 nucleotides match TRBD1. The J segment lost 3 bases and the V segment lost 5 bases, leaving 6 bases of the junction unmatched. The germline V gene encodes CDR1 SGHTA and CDR2 FQGNSA. This CDR3 comprises 14 residues. The CDR3 protein is CASSRDSVKETQYF. CDR3 DNA sequence: TGTGCCAGCAGCCGGGACAGCGTTAAAGAGACCCAGTACTTC.

The V call is TRBV14, the J call TRBJ2-5; D gene uncertain. The germline V gene has CDR1 SGHDN and CDR2 FVKESK. This CDR3 contains 17 residues. V lost 0 bases and J 7 bases, leaving 21 bases between the germline ends. The CDR3 nucleotides read TGTGCCAGCAGCCAAGAGGGCGGAGACCCCAGCGTAGCGACCCAGTACTTC. It specifies CASSQEGGDPSVATQYF.

V is TRBV28 and J is TRBJ2-6; D is uncertain. Germline CDR1 and CDR2: MDHEN and SYDVKM. CDR3 length: 13 residues. V dropped 2 bases and J dropped 3 bases, with 2 bases sitting between them. CDR3 nucleotides: TGTGCCAGCAGTTTAAATGGGGCCAACGTCCTGACTTTC. As protein: CASSLNGANVLTF.

This clone is a singleton in its sample. The chain uses TRBV19 and TRBJ2-4; unclear D gene. Germline V gene data show CDR1 as LNHDA and CDR2 as SQIVND (reference sequence). CDR3 length equals 19 residues. Trimming took 0 bases from V and 7 from J, leaving 25 bases between them. The DNA of the CDR3 is TGTGCCAGTAGTATAGAACCCCTTTCGAACATAGTAACTTATAACATTCAGTACTTC. This encodes CASSIEPLSNIVTYNIQYF.

This clone came up once. This sequence joins TRBV18 and TRBJ1-3; D perhaps matches TRBD1 (6 bases). Germline lookup yields CDR1 KGHSH and CDR2 LQKENI. The CDR3 totals 16 residues. Trimming pared 4 bases from V and 0 bases from J, leaving 13 bases between. In DNA form, the CDR3 reads TGTGCCAGCTCACGAAACAGGGCTAGCTCTGGAAACACCATATATTTT. It encodes CASSRNRASSGNTIYF.

The chain has TRBV30 and TRBJ1-2; D is unresolved. The V end was cut by 0 bases, the J end by 4 bases, with 9 bases between. This CDR3 has 13 residues. Per the germline V gene, CDR1 is GTSNPN and CDR2 is SVGIG (reference sequence). The CDR3 DNA is TGTGCCTGGAGTGTACGGGAGCTCTATGGCTACACCTTC. Its translation is CAWSVRELYGYTF.

The chain recombines TRBV12-3 or TRBV12-4 with TRBJ1-5; possible D gene TRBD1, 5 bases. The CDR3 extends over 13 amino acids. V was pared by 3 bases and J by 3 bases, with 6 bases between. CDR3 sequence (DNA): TGTGCCAGCAGTTTCAGGGACAATCAGCCCCAGCATTTT. Its translation: CASSFRDNQPQHF.

The chain recombines TRBV5-1 with TRBJ2-7; 9 positions agree with TRBD1. Germline V gene sequence: CDR1 SGHRS, CDR2 YFSETQ. Trimming at V came to 0 bases and at J to 4 bases, leaving 5 bases not matched to a gene. CDR3 length: 15 residues. CDR3 sequence: CASSLGQGGFYEQYF. The CDR3 nucleotides read TGCGCCAGCAGCTTGGGACAGGGGGGGTTTTACGAGCAGTACTTC.

To note about this clone: An end of the junction differs from the germline gene, which may be a read error. The rearrangement links TRBV19 to TRBJ2-7; 10 bases match TRBD1. Germline lookup yields CDR1 LNHDA and CDR2 SQIVND (reference sequence). The CDR3 is made up of 12 amino acids. CDR3 DNA sequence: TGTGCCAGTAGTAGACGGGACAGGGGTACGGAATTC. Its translation: CASSRRDRGTEF. Full variable domain (outside the CDR3, taken from reference TRBV19 and TRBJ2-7): DGGITQSPKYLFRKEGQNVTLSCEQNLNHDAMYWYRQDPGQGLRLIYYSQIVNDFQKGDIAEGYSVSREKKESFPLTVTSAQKNPTAFYLCASSRRDRGTEFGPGTRLTVT.

The J gene is TRBJ2-1, the V gene TRBV11-2, with 12 bases matching TRBD1. There are 15 residues in the CDR3. Trimming at V came to 2 bases and at J to 9 bases, leaving 5 bases not matched to a gene. CDR1 and CDR2 from the germline V gene are SGHAT and FQNNGV. The CDR3 region has the DNA TGTGCCAGCAGCTTAAGGGACAGGGGGCTGGTTGAGCAGTTCTTC. Its translation is CASSLRDRGLVEQFF.

This sequence joins TRBV6-5 and TRBJ1-1; the D is unclear. The germline V gene has CDR1 MNHEY and CDR2 SVGAGI. The germline V and J ends were trimmed by 7 bases and 4 bases, with 13 bases remaining between them. This CDR3 has 13 residues. This CDR3 reads CASTSDRGTEAFF. The CDR3, as DNA: TGTGCCAGCACCTCCGACCGGGGCACTGAAGCTTTCTTT.